These 11 T cell receptor beta chains share one sample of origin, sequenced in a study of blood T cell repertoires in COVID-19. The protocol was immunoSEQ multiplex PCR, while the TCRdb copy is restricted to in-frame clones and leaves out a portion. The sample includes approximately 240,000 clones, about 80% of them seen just once. The sequenced material came from PBMCs or T cells enriched from blood (not recorded which). The origin of the receptors is a woman aged 40 to 50 with acute COVID-19.

The chain links TRBV30 to TRBJ2-3; a possible D gene is TRBD1 (5 bases). CDR3 length: 14 residues. V lost 6 bases to trimming and J lost 2 bases, with 15 bases between them. Germline V gives CDR1 GTSNPN, CDR2 SVGIG (reference sequence). DNA for the CDR3: TGTGCCTGCCTTACACAGGAATACACAGATACGCAGTATTTT. Amino acids: CACLTQEYTDTQYF.

The J gene is TRBJ2-1, the V gene TRBV6-2 or TRBV6-3, with TRBD2 as a possible D gene (5 bases). CDR1 MNHEY and CDR2 SVGEGT come from the germline V gene. This CDR3 has 17 residues. Trimming cost V 2 bases and J 0 bases, with 14 bases left between them. In DNA form, the CDR3 reads TGTGCCAGCAGTTACCCCGGACTGTCTAGCTCCTACAATGAGCAGTTCTTC. The encoded protein is CASSYPGLSSSYNEQFF.

The rearrangement joins TRBV9 to TRBJ1-6; D unclear. With 0 bases removed from V and 7 bases from J, the gap between germline ends came to 8 bases. Germline values: CDR1 SGDLS, CDR2 YYNGEE. CDR3 size: 14 residues. The CDR3 here is CASSVATRNSPLHF. The CDR3 DNA sequence: TGTGCCAGCAGCGTAGCTACTAGGAATTCACCCCTCCACTTT.

The V call is TRBV9, the J call TRBJ2-5, with TRBD2 matching 7 bases. The CDR3 consists of 15 residues. V shed 2 bases and J 5 bases; nucleotides not matched to a gene: 9. Germline V gene sequence: CDR1 SGDLS, CDR2 YYNGEE. CDR3 in amino acids: CASSVGGTGSETQYF. As DNA, the CDR3 is TGTGCCAGCAGCGTGGGGGGGACGGGGAGCGAGACCCAGTACTTC. Using reference TRBV9 and TRBJ2-5 for the parts outside the CDR3, the full variable domain is DSGVTQTPKHLITATGQRVTLRCSPRSGDLSVYWYQQSLDQGLQFLIQYYNGEERAKGNILERFSAQQFPDLHSELNLSSLELGDSALYFCASSVGGTGSETQYFGPGTRLLVL.

This chain uses TRBV27 with TRBJ2-2; D may be TRBD1 (5 bases). V dropped 2 bases and J dropped 6 bases, with 10 bases sitting between them. CDR1 is MNHEY and CDR2 is SMNVEV in the germline V gene (reference sequence). This CDR3 comprises 14 residues. The CDR3 spells CASSLLTDPGELFF. The CDR3 DNA sequence: TGTGCCAGCAGTTTACTGACAGATCCCGGGGAGCTGTTTTTT.

V gene TRBV4-1 combines with J gene TRBJ2-7; the match to TRBD2 covers 9 bases. The CDR3 is 15 residues long. Trimming cost V 0 bases and J 2 bases; bases outside gene matches: 2. The germline CDR1 and CDR2 sequences are MGHRA and YSYEKL. Here the CDR3 DNA reads TGCGCCAGCAGCCAAGAGCCTAGCGGGACCTACGAGCAGTACTTC. It codes for CASSQEPSGTYEQYF.

V and J are TRBV10-2 and TRBJ1-5, with a tentative D call TRBD1 (5 bases). This CDR3 region has 15 residues. V was pared by 3 bases and J by 3 bases, with 12 bases between. CDR1 and CDR2 (germline): WSHSY, SAAADI. The CDR3 bases are TGCGCCAGCAGTGATAAGGGGCAAGCCAATCAGCCCCAGCATTTT. This translates into CASSDKGQANQPQHF.

The V gene is TRBV5-1, the J gene TRBJ2-1; 7 bases are shared with TRBD2. J was trimmed by 4 bases and V by 6 bases; bases with no gene match: 7. This CDR3 is built from 14 residues. Germline V lookup: CDR1 SGHRS, CDR2 YFSETQ. The CDR3 DNA reads as TGCGCCAGCAAGAAGCGGGGAGCGTACAATGAGCAGTTCTTC. Its translation is CASKKRGAYNEQFF.

The CDR3, as DNA: TGTGCCAGTAGTACGGACTACACGGGACAGGGAAATTCACCCCTCCACTTT. As protein: CASSTDYTGQGNSPLHF. The V call is TRBV19, the J call TRBJ1-6; 9 bases map to TRBD1. The CDR3 covers 17 residues. In germline, CDR1 is LNHDA, CDR2 SQIVND (reference sequence). The V and J ends lost 4 bases and 7 bases, in that order; junction bases with no gene match: 11.

The rearrangement joins TRBV7-2 to TRBJ1-2; 7 nucleotides align to TRBD1. Germline-derived CDR1 and CDR2 are SGHTA and FQGNSA. The CDR3 is made up of 14 amino acids. V gave up 0 bases and J gave up 4 bases; unmatched junction bases: 2. CDR3 nucleotides: TGTGCCAGCAGCTTAGCCTCAGGGGGCTATGGCTACACCTTC. Protein sequence: CASSLASGGYGYTF.

V is TRBV5-1 and J is TRBJ2-2, with 8 bases aligning to TRBD1. The germline V gene encodes CDR1 SGHRS and CDR2 YFSETQ. There are 15 residues in the CDR3. The junction had 4 bases not matched to a gene; V was cut back by 0 bases and J by 6 bases. CDR3 coding DNA: TGCGCCAGCAGCTTGGAACAGGGGGACCCCGGGGAGCTGTTTTTT. Amino acid sequence: CASSLEQGDPGELFF.